This T cell receptor (beta chain) was documented in a study of early stage breast cancer tumors. Note on this clone: Its antigen is not identified.

Study-level findings and limits: Unsorted bulk genomic DNA sequencing lacked pairing and functional marker data. Enriched TCRB sequences shared across patients were mostly commonly generated sequences.

Assay: immunoSEQ multiplex PCR; the TCRdb copy retains only in-frame clones and omits some. Seen here are 20,000 to 25,000 clones, approximately 80% observed once, and the top ten hold roughly a quarter. This CDR3 comprises 16 residues. Trimming at V came to 0 bases and at J to 5 bases, leaving 8 bases not matched to a gene. CDR1 and CDR2 (germline): LGHNA, YNFKEQ. The source of this sequence is a person between 55 and 70 years old with breast cancer. This chain connects TRBV4-2 to TRBJ1-2, with TRBD1 identical over 8 bases. Specimen: blood. The CDR3 loop is CASSQDATGGQYGYTF. The CDR3 DNA reads as TGTGCCAGCAGCCAAGACGCTACAGGGGGGCAGTATGGCTACACCTTC.